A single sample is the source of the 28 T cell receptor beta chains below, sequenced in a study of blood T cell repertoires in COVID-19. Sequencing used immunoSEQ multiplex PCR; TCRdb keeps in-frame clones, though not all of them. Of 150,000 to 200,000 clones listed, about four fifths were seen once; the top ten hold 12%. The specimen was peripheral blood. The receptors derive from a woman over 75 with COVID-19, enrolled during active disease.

The CDR3 here is CASSLGQGRSYEQYF. For the CDR3, the DNA is TGTGCCAGCAGCTTGGGGCAGGGTCGTTCGTACGAGCAGTACTTC. This chain connects TRBV7-2 to TRBJ2-7; D may be TRBD1 (5 bases). CDR1 SGHTA and CDR2 FQGNSA come from the germline V gene. With 3 bases removed from V and 4 bases from J, the gap between germline ends came to 16 bases. The CDR3 is 15 amino acids.

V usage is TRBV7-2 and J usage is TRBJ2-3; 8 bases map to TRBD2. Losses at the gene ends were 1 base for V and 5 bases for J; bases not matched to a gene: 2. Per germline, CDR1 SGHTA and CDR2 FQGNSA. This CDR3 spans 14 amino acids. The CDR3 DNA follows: TGTGCCAGCAGCTTAGTAGCGGGACTAGATACGCAGTATTTT. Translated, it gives CASSLVAGLDTQYF.

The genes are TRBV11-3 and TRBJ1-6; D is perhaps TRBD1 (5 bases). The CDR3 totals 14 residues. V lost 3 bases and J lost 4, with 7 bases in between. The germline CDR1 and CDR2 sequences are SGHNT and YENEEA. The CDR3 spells CASSFRQYNSPLHF. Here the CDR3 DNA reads TGTGCCAGCAGCTTTCGACAGTATAATTCACCCCTCCACTTT.

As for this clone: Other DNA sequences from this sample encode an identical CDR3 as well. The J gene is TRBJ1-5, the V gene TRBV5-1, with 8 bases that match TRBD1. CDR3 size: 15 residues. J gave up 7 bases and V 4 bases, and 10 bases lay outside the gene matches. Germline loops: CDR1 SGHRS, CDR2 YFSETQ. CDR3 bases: TGCGCCAGCAGCCCCCGGACAGGGAACGACCAGCCCCAGCATTTT. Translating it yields CASSPRTGNDQPQHF.

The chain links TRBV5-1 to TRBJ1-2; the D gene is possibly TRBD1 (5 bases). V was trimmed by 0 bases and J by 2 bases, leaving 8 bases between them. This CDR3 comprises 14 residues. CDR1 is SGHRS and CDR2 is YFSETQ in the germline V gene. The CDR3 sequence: CASSLDGANYGYTF. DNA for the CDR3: TGCGCCAGCAGCTTGGATGGGGCGAACTATGGCTACACCTTC.

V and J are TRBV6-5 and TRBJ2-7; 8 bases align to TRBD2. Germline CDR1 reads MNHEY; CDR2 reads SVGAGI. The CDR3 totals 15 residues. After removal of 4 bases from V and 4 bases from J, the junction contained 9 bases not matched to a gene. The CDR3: CASSSAGTSWYEQYF. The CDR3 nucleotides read TGTGCCAGCAGTTCCGCCGGGACTAGTTGGTACGAGCAGTACTTC.

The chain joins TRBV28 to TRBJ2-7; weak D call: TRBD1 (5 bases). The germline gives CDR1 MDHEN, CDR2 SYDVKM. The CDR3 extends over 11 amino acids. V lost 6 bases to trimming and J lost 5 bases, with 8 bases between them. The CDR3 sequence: CASRGRNEQYF. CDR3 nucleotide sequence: TGTGCCAGCAGGGGGCGGAACGAGCAGTACTTC.

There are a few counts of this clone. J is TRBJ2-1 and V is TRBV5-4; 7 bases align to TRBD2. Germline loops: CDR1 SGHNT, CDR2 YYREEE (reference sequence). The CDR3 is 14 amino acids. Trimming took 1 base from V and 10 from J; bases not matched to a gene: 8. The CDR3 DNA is TGTGCCAGCAGCTTGTTCGGCGGGGGAGAGGAGCAGTTCTTC. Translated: CASSLFGGGEEQFF. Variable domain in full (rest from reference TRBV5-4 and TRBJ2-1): ETGVTQSPTHLIKTRGQQVTLRCSSQSGHNTVSWYQQALGQGPQFIFQYYREEENGRGNFPPRFSGLQFPNYSSELNVNALELDDSALYLCASSLFGGGEEQFFGPGTRLTVL.

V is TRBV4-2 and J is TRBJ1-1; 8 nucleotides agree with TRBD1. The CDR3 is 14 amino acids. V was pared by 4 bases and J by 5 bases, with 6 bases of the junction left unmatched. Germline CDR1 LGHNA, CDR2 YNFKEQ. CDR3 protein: CASSPGQGWTEAFF. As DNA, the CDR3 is TGTGCCAGCAGCCCTGGACAGGGTTGGACTGAAGCTTTCTTT.

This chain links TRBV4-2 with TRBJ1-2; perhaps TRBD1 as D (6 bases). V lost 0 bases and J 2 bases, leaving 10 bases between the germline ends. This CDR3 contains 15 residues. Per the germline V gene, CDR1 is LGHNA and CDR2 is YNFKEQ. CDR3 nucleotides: TGTGCCAGCAGCCAAGAGAGGACAGAAAACTATGGCTACACCTTC. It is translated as CASSQERTENYGYTF.

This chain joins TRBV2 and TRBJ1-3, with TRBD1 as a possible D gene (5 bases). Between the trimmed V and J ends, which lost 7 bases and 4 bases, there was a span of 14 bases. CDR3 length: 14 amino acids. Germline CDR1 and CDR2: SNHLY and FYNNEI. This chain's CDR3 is CASIRDSYGNTIYF. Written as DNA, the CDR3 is TGTGCCAGCATCCGGGACTCCTACGGAAACACCATATATTTT.

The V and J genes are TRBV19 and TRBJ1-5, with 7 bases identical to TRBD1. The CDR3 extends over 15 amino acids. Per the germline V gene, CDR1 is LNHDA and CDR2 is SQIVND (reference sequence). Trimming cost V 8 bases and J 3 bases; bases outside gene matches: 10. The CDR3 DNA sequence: TGTGCCAGTCGCCGACAGGGCCCGGCCAATCAGCCCCAGCATTTT. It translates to CASRRQGPANQPQHF.

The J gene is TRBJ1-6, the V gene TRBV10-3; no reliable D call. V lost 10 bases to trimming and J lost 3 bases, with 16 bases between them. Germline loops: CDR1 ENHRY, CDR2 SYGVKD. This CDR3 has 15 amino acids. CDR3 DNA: TGTGCCACCAACCCCAGTTCCAGCTATAATTCACCCCTCCACTTT. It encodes CATNPSSSYNSPLHF.

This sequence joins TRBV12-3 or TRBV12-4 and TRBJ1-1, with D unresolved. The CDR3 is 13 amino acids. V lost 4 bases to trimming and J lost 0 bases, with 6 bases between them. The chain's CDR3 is CASSSVLNTEAFF. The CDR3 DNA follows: TGTGCCAGCAGTTCGGTTCTGAACACTGAAGCTTTCTTT.

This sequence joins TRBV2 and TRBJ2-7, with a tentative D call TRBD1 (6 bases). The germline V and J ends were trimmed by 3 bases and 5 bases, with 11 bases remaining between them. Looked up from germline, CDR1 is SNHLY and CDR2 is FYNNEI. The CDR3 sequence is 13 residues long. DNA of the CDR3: TGTGCCAGCAGTGACAGGGGATTCAACGAGCAGTACTTC. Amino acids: CASSDRGFNEQYF.

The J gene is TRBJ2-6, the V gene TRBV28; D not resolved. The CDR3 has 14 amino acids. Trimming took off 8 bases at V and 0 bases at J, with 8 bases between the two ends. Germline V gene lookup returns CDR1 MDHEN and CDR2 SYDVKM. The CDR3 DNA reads TGTGCCAGCGTACTGAGCTCTGGGGCCAACGTCCTGACTTTC. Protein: CASVLSSGANVLTF.

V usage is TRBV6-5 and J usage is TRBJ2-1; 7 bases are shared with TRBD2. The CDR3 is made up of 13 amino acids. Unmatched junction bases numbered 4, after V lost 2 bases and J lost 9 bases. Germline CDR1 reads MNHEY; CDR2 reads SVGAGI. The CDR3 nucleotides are TGTGCCAGCAGTTACCCGACGGGGGGTGAGCAGTTCTTC. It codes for CASSYPTGGEQFF.

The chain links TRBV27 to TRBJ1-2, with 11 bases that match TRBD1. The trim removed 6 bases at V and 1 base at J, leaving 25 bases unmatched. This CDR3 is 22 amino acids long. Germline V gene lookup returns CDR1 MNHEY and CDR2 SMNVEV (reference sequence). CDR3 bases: TGTGCCAGCAGCCTCGTTTTCACCCCCCCGGACAGGGGGCGCCCCTTTAACTATGGCTACACCTTC. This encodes CASSLVFTPPDRGRPFNYGYTF.

CDR3 in DNA: TGTGCCAGCAGCCGGACAGGGGGCGTTGGGACTGAAGCTTTCTTT. Its protein product is CASSRTGGVGTEAFF. The genes are TRBV7-2 and TRBJ1-1; 11 bases line up with TRBD1. This CDR3 is 15 amino acids long. Trimming cost V 5 bases and J 5 bases; bases outside gene matches: 7. In germline, CDR1 is SGHTA, CDR2 FQGNSA.

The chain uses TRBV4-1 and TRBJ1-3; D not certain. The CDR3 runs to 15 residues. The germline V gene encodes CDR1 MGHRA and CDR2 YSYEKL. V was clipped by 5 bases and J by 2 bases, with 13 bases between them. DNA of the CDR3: TGCGCCAGCAGCAAAGGAAGACTCCCTGGAAACACCATATATTTT. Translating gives CASSKGRLPGNTIYF.

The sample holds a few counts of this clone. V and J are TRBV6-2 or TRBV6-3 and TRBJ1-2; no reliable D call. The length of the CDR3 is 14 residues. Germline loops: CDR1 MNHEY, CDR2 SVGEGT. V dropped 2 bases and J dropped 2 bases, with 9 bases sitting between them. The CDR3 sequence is CASSYNGRNYGYTF. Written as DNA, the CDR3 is TGTGCCAGCAGTTACAACGGCAGGAACTATGGCTACACCTTC.

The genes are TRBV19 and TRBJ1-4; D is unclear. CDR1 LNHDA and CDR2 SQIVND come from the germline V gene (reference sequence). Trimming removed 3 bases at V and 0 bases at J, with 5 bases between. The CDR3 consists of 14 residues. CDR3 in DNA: TGTGCCAGTAGTATCACTGCAACTAATGAAAAACTGTTTTTT. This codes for CASSITATNEKLFF.

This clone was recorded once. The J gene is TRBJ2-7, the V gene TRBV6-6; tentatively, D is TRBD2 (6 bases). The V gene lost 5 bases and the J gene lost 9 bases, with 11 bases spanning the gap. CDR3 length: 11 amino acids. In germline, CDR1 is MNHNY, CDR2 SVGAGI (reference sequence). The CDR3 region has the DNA TGTGCCAGCAGTCCGGGGACTGGGCAGTACTTC. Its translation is CASSPGTGQYF.

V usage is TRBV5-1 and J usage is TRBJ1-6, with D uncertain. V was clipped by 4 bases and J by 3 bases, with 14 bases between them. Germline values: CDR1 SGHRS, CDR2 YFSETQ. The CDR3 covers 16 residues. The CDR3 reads CASSTLEGVYNSPLHF. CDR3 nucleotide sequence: TGCGCCAGCAGCACGTTGGAGGGAGTCTATAATTCACCCCTCCACTTT.

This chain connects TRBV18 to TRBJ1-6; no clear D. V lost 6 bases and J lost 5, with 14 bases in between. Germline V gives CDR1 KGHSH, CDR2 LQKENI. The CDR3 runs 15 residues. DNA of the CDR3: TGTGCCAGCTCCGACCACCGGGGAGATAATTCACCCCTCCACTTT. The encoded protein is CASSDHRGDNSPLHF. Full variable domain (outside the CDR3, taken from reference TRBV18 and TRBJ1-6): NAGVMQNPRHLVRRRGQEARLRCSPMKGHSHVYWYRQLPEEGLKFMVYLQKENIIDESGMPKERFSAEFPKEGPSILRIQQVVRGDSAAYFCASSDHRGDNSPLHFGNGTRLTVT.

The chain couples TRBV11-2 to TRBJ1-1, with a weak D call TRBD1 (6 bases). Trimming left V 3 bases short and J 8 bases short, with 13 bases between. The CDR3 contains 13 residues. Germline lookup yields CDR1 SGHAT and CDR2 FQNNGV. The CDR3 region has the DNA TGTGCCAGCAGCTTTACTAGTGGGACAGAAGCTTTCTTT. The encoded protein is CASSFTSGTEAFF. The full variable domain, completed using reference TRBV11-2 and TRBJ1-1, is EAGVAQSPRYKIIEKRQSVAFWCNPISGHATLYWYQQILGQGPKLLIQFQNNGVVDDSQLPKDRFSAERLKGVDSTLKIQPAKLEDSAVYLCASSFTSGTEAFFGQGTRLTVV.

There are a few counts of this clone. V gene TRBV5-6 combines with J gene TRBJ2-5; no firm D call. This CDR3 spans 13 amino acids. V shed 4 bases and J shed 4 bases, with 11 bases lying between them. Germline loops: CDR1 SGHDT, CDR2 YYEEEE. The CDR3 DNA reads TGTGCCAGCAGCACAGACACCCGAGAGACCCAGTACTTC. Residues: CASSTDTRETQYF.

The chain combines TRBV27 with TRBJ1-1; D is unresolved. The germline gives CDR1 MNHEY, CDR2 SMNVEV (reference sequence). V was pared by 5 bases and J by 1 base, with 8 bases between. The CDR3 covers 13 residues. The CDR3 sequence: CASSVEANTEAFF. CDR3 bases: TGTGCCAGCAGTGTAGAAGCGAACACTGAAGCTTTCTTT.